This T cell receptor (beta chain) was retrieved from a study of monozygotic twins with inflammatory bowel disease. Germline V gene sequence: CDR1 KGHSH, CDR2 LQKENI. This CDR3 region has 17 residues. TCRdb re-called the 5' RACE reads and shows each CDR3 protein once, DNA omitted. This sample's clone table lists 400,000 to 500,000 distinct CDR3 sequences. Sequencing used blood. This TCR was recovered from a human donor with ulcerative colitis or Crohn's disease, or a healthy co-twin of an affected twin (not recorded which). The rearrangement links TRBV18 to TRBJ2-5; TCRdb's D call, TRBD1, is unchecked because there is no DNA. The CDR3 sequence: CASSPLPGGELQETQYF.